The clone carrying this T cell receptor (beta chain) was seen a few times. This record comes from a study of T cells after yellow fever vaccination. By 5'RACE template switching, TCR cDNA was produced, with a universal primer site and UMIs added in the process. Each CDR3 protein is one row after TCRdb ran MiXCR on the 5' RACE reads. Of about 320,000 distinct CDR3 sequences in the sample, 3.5% to 4.5% are singletons; the top ten hold less than 20%. This CDR3 is built from 16 residues. Germline V gene sequence: CDR1 SGHKS, CDR2 YYEKEE (reference sequence). V was shortened by 0 bases and J by 3 bases, with 15 bases between the two germline ends.

This receptor was identified in a man aged 18 to 30 who received the YFV17D yellow fever vaccine. The chain combines TRBV5-5 with TRBJ1-2; tentatively, D is TRBD1 (5 bases). The starting material was PBMCs, obtained 15 days after the yellow fever booster vaccination. The CDR3 DNA sequence: TGTGCCAGCAGCTTGGACCCTGGGCGGGACCACTATGGCTACACCTTC. It codes for CASSLDPGRDHYGYTF.